The 30 T cell receptor beta chains below were found in one sample sequenced in a study of beta chain features in type 1 diabetes. Expressed TCRB transcripts got sequenced, as all isolated RNA was reverse transcribed. Generated by immunoSEQ multiplex PCR, the TCRdb table keeps only in-frame clones and is missing some. Among a few hundred thousand clones listed, over 9% were seen once. Regarding the study as a whole: Patients with Type 1 diabetes showed moderately but significantly shorter TCRB CDR3s in all four CD4+ subsets.

Their antigens are not known. Sequenced input: central memory CD4+ T cells from blood. The receptors here all came from a man aged 25 to 40 with type 1 diabetes.

This clone was recorded at least ten times. The chain uses TRBV6-5 and TRBJ2-4, with 9 bases that match TRBD1. This CDR3 contains 15 residues. The V gene end was trimmed by 4 bases and the J gene end by 15 bases; junction bases not matched to a gene: 16. Germline V gene sequence: CDR1 MNHEY, CDR2 SVGAGI. Here the CDR3 reads CASSLRPGQGEGRYF. The CDR3 DNA follows: TGTGCCAGCAGTTTACGACCGGGACAGGGAGAGGGGAGGTACTTC.

This chain uses TRBV7-9 with TRBJ2-7; 7 nucleotides align to TRBD1. After removal of 1 base from V and 5 bases from J, the junction contained 2 bases not matched to a gene. Germline CDR1 and CDR2: SEHNR and FQNEAQ (reference sequence). There are 13 residues in the CDR3. The CDR3: CASSLGQGDEQYF. CDR3 bases: TGTGCCAGCAGCTTAGGGCAGGGGGACGAGCAGTACTTC.

V usage is TRBV4-2 and J usage is TRBJ1-2, with TRBD1 matching 8 bases. CDR1 LGHNA and CDR2 YNFKEQ come from the germline V gene. Losses at the gene ends were 0 bases for V and 4 bases for J; bases not matched to a gene: 10. This CDR3 has 17 residues. The CDR3 here is CASSQDIGQGAGYGYTF. The CDR3 bases are TGTGCCAGCAGCCAAGATATTGGGCAGGGGGCGGGCTATGGCTACACCTTC.

This clone was seen more than once but under ten times. This sequence joins TRBV6-1 and TRBJ2-7, with 9 bases identical to TRBD2. Losses at the gene ends were 3 bases for V and 5 bases for J; bases not matched to a gene: 11. CDR3 length: 16 residues. Germline V CDR1 and CDR2: MNHNS, SASEGT. The CDR3 DNA reads TGTGCCAGCAGTGAGAGACGAATAGCGGGAGCGGACGAGCAGTACTTC. It encodes CASSERRIAGADEQYF.

This clone has a count of ten or more. The chain couples TRBV7-9 to TRBJ1-5; perhaps TRBD1 as D (5 bases). Trimming removed 6 bases at V and 6 bases at J, with 18 bases between. This CDR3 contains 15 residues. The V gene's germline CDR1 is SEHNR and CDR2 FQNEAQ (reference sequence). The CDR3 loop is CASSPNPGLGQPQHF. The CDR3 coding sequence is TGTGCCAGCAGTCCTAACCCAGGGCTCGGTCAGCCCCAGCATTTT.

This clone was detected only a few times. V is TRBV6-6 and J is TRBJ2-2, with a weak D call TRBD2 (5 bases). From germline, CDR1 is MNHNY and CDR2 SVGAGI (reference sequence). This CDR3 has 13 amino acids. V was trimmed by 7 bases and J by 3 bases, leaving 9 bases between them. For the CDR3, the DNA is TGTGCCAGCATTAGAGGGTACACCGGGGAGCTGTTTTTT. Protein product: CASIRGYTGELFF.

A word on this clone: This may arise from a read error, as a much more abundant clone is one base away. The V and J genes are TRBV5-4 and TRBJ1-2; no clear D gene. V gave up 2 bases and J gave up 2 bases, with 7 bases separating them. In germline, CDR1 is SGHNT, CDR2 YYREEE (reference sequence). The CDR3 extends over 13 amino acids. In DNA form, the CDR3 reads TGTGCCAGCAGCTTAGGAGGGAACTATGGCTACACCTTC. Translated: CASSLGGNYGYTF. The variable domain in full, completed from reference TRBV5-4 and TRBJ1-2, reads ETGVTQSPTHLIKTRGQQVTLRCSSQSGHNTVSWYQQALGQGPQFIFQYYREEENGRGNFPPRFSGLQFPNYSSELNVNALELDDSALYLCASSLGGNYGYTFGSGTRLTVV.

This clone was detected only a few times. V usage is TRBV30 and J usage is TRBJ1-1; perhaps TRBD1 as D (5 bases). Germline loops: CDR1 GTSNPN, CDR2 SVGIG (reference sequence). V dropped 0 bases and J dropped 0 bases, with 14 bases sitting between them. The CDR3 loop spans 16 amino acids. CDR3 in amino acids: CAWSVPGSRVNTEAFF. CDR3 DNA: TGTGCCTGGAGTGTACCAGGGTCCAGGGTGAACACTGAAGCTTTCTTT. Filled out from reference TRBV30 and TRBJ1-1, the complete variable domain reads SQTIHQWPATLVQPVGSPLSLECTVEGTSNPNLYWYRQAAGRGLQLLFYSVGIGQISSEVPQNLSASRPQDRQFILSSKKLLLSDSGFYLCAWSVPGSRVNTEAFFGQGTRLTVV.

There are a few counts of this clone. The chain uses TRBV6-5 and TRBJ1-4; tentatively, D is TRBD1 (5 bases). The CDR3 consists of 11 residues. V was pared by 7 bases and J by 12 bases, with 12 bases between. Germline CDR1 and CDR2: MNHEY and SVGAGI. This chain's CDR3 is CASMRGLELFF. CDR3 in DNA: TGTGCCAGCATGAGGGGATTGGAACTGTTTTTT.

V and J are TRBV4-2 and TRBJ2-1; 7 bases line up with TRBD1. Trimming took 8 bases from V and 3 from J; bases not matched to a gene: 4. In germline, CDR1 is LGHNA, CDR2 YNFKEQ. The CDR3 extends over 13 amino acids. CDR3 region: CASQGDDYNEQFF. In DNA, the CDR3 is TGTGCCAGCCAGGGGGATGACTACAATGAGCAGTTCTTC.

The chain employs TRBV27 and TRBJ2-7, with TRBD2 matching 9 bases. Per the germline V gene, CDR1 is MNHEY and CDR2 is SMNVEV (reference sequence). With V trimmed by 9 bases and J by 2 bases, 2 bases remained unmatched. CDR3 length equals 12 residues. CDR3 DNA sequence: TGTGCCAGTACTAGCGGGCCCTACGAGCAGTACTTC. Its translation: CASTSGPYEQYF.

A remark on this clone: Other nucleotide sequences from this sample produce the same CDR3. The gene calls are TRBV28 and TRBJ2-5; D not resolved. The CDR3 runs to 12 residues. The germline V gene encodes CDR1 MDHEN and CDR2 SYDVKM. V shed 6 bases and J shed 0 bases, with 5 bases lying between them. The CDR3 DNA reads TGTGCCAGCAGCCCGTACCAAGAGACCCAGTACTTC. This sequence encodes CASSPYQETQYF. Full variable domain (outside the CDR3, taken from reference TRBV28 and TRBJ2-5): DVKVTQSSRYLVKRTGEKVFLECVQDMDHENMFWYRQDPGLGLRLIYFSYDVKMKEKGDIPEGYSVSREKKERFSLILESASTNQTSMYLCASSPYQETQYFGPGTRLLVL.

Only a few counts were recorded for this clone. The rearrangement uses TRBV7-2 and TRBJ1-1; TRBD1 matches at 8 bases. The length of the CDR3 is 13 residues. Germline V CDR1 and CDR2: SGHTA, FQGNSA. V shed 5 bases, J shed 4 bases, and the junction held 3 bases outside the gene matches. CDR3 sequence (DNA): TGTGCCAGCAGCGCACAGGGGGGCACTGAAGCTTTCTTT. Amino acids: CASSAQGGTEAFF.

The sample holds a few counts of this clone. This chain links TRBV27 with TRBJ1-2; 7 bases are a match to TRBD1. The CDR3 has 14 amino acids. Trimming cost V 6 bases and J 5 bases; bases outside gene matches: 9. The germline V gene encodes CDR1 MNHEY and CDR2 SMNVEV (reference sequence). The CDR3 DNA follows: TGTGCCAGCAGGCGACAGGGAACGGGTTATGGCTACACCTTC. Translating gives CASRRQGTGYGYTF.

V is TRBV11-2 and J is TRBJ1-1; unclear D gene. Trimming stripped 0 bases from V and 10 bases from J, with 12 bases between. Germline values: CDR1 SGHAT, CDR2 FQNNGV. This CDR3 spans 13 amino acids. The CDR3 DNA follows: TGTGCCAGCAGCTTAGATGAAGGGCGGGGAGCTTTCTTT. Translating gives CASSLDEGRGAFF.

The chain carries TRBV27 and TRBJ1-5; D gene ambiguous. The germline V gene has CDR1 MNHEY and CDR2 SMNVEV (reference sequence). The CDR3 totals 13 residues. The V end lost 6 bases, the J end lost 0 bases, and 6 bases lay between the germline ends. CDR3 bases: TGTGCCAGCAGCTCATATAGCAATCAGCCCCAGCATTTT. Its protein is CASSSYSNQPQHF.

The CDR3 sequence is CASSLGESTDTQYF. CDR3 coding DNA: TGTGCCAGCAGCTTAGGGGAGAGCACAGATACGCAGTATTTT. The chain combines TRBV7-3 with TRBJ2-3; TRBD2 might be the D (5 bases). V was cut by 2 bases and J by 0 bases, with 6 bases left in between. The CDR3 sequence is 14 residues long. Germline V CDR1 and CDR2: SGHTA, FQGTGA. The full variable domain, with the rest looked up from reference TRBV7-3 and TRBJ2-3, is GAGVSQTPSNKVTEKGKYVELRCDPISGHTALYWYRQSLGQGPEFLIYFQGTGAADDSGLPNDRFFAVRPEGSVSTLKIQRTERGDSAVYLCASSLGESTDTQYFGPGTRLTVL.

CDR3 DNA sequence: TGTGCCAGCAGGCCGGACAGTACAGGGGCCCTGGAAGCTTTCTTT. Its translation is CASRPDSTGALEAFF. The rearrangement links TRBV6-6 to TRBJ1-1; the match to TRBD1 covers 7 bases. Per germline, CDR1 MNHNY and CDR2 SVGAGI (reference sequence). J lost 8 bases, V lost 6 bases, and 15 bases had no gene match. This CDR3 has 15 amino acids.

The sample holds a few counts of this clone. Relative to the germline gene, one junction end is altered; a read error may explain this. The rearrangement joins TRBV7-8 to TRBJ2-3, with D maybe TRBD2 (5 bases). This CDR3 comprises 13 residues. Germline loops: CDR1 SGHVS, CDR2 FQNEAQ. CDR3 amino acids: CASSLAFGGGHSF. CDR3 DNA: TGTGCCAGCAGCTTAGCTTTCGGTGGAGGCCACTCCTTT.

V and J are TRBV29-1 and TRBJ1-2; tentatively, D is TRBD1 (6 bases). Germline lookup yields CDR1 SQVTM and CDR2 ANQGSEA. V was cut by 8 bases and J by 7 bases, with 14 bases left in between. This CDR3 has 11 amino acids. CDR3 nucleotides: TGCAGCACCCAACAGGGAAGTGGCTACACCTTC. It encodes CSTQQGSGYTF.

The chain carries TRBV5-6 and TRBJ2-7; 10 positions match TRBD1. After removal of 4 bases from V and 0 bases from J, the junction contained 7 bases not matched to a gene. This CDR3 comprises 16 residues. Per germline, CDR1 SGHDT and CDR2 YYEEEE. CDR3 nucleotide sequence: TGTGCCAGCAGCCAAACGGGACAGGGGAGCTCCTACGAGCAGTACTTC. As protein: CASSQTGQGSSYEQYF.

The chain uses TRBV28 and TRBJ1-2, with 7 bases matching TRBD1. Germline-derived CDR1 and CDR2 are MDHEN and SYDVKM. Germline trimming cut 7 bases from V and 8 bases from J; bases unmatched to any gene: 7. The CDR3 length is 12 residues. Written as DNA, the CDR3 is TGTGCCAGCACGGACAGGACCAGCGGCTACACCTTC. Its translation: CASTDRTSGYTF.

The chain uses TRBV27 and TRBJ2-3; D call uncertain. Trimming stripped 5 bases from V and 4 bases from J, with 13 bases between. Per germline, CDR1 MNHEY and CDR2 SMNVEV (reference sequence). The CDR3 runs 14 residues. CDR3 DNA sequence: TGTGCCAGCAGTCCCCGGCATACCCCAGATACGCAGTATTTT. Translated, it gives CASSPRHTPDTQYF.

V usage is TRBV5-6 and J usage is TRBJ2-7; 9 bases map to TRBD1. CDR3 size: 13 residues. Per the germline V gene, CDR1 is SGHDT and CDR2 is YYEEEE. After removal of 8 bases from V and 5 bases from J, the junction contained 8 bases not matched to a gene. DNA of the CDR3: TGTGCCAGTAGACCGGGACAGGGTGACGAGCAGTACTTC. Translation: CASRPGQGDEQYF.

This clone was counted ten times or more. Other DNA sequences within the sample encode an identical CDR3. V and J are TRBV6-6 and TRBJ1-5; D is uncertain. V was pared by 5 bases and J by 5 bases, with 7 bases between. CDR1 is MNHNY, CDR2 SVGAGI, per germline (reference sequence). This CDR3 comprises 12 residues. The CDR3 nucleotides read TGTGCCAGCAGTCGGAGGGATCAGCCCCAGCATTTT. This encodes CASSRRDQPQHF.

This clone has just a few counts. The rearrangement uses TRBV19 and TRBJ2-7, with D possibly being TRBD1 or TRBD2 (5 bases each). V was cut by 5 bases and J by 1 base, with 12 bases left in between. Germline CDR1 and CDR2: LNHDA and SQIVND (reference sequence). The CDR3 length is 14 residues. The CDR3 region has the DNA TGTGCCAGTAGTGGGGGTTCGATATCCTACGAGCAGTACTTC. Residues: CASSGGSISYEQYF.

The chain is built from TRBV6-5 and TRBJ2-5; 12 bases are shared with TRBD2. CDR1 MNHEY and CDR2 SVGAGI come from the germline V gene. This CDR3 has 15 residues. Trimming removed 7 bases from V and 5 bases from J; junction bases left unmatched: 8. The CDR3 coding sequence is TGTGCCAGCACTCGGACTAGCGGGACGGGTGAGACCCAGTACTTC. This gives the protein CASTRTSGTGETQYF.

This clone was seen a few times. Other DNA sequences in this sample translate to the same CDR3. The chain combines TRBV5-1 with TRBJ1-1; D unresolved. V was cut by 4 bases and J by 0 bases, with 16 bases left in between. Germline values: CDR1 SGHRS, CDR2 YFSETQ. The CDR3 is 16 residues long. The CDR3 loop reads CASSTGRIPMNTEAFF. As DNA, the CDR3 is TGCGCCAGCAGCACCGGACGGATTCCCATGAACACTGAAGCTTTCTTT. Filled out from reference TRBV5-1 and TRBJ1-1, the complete variable domain reads KAGVTQTPRYLIKTRGQQVTLSCSPISGHRSVSWYQQTPGQGLQFLFEYFSETQRNKGNFPGRFSGRQFSNSRSEMNVSTLELGDSALYLCASSTGRIPMNTEAFFGQGTRLTVV.

The chain combines TRBV5-1 with TRBJ1-1; 8 bases are shared with TRBD1. Germline-derived CDR1 and CDR2 are SGHRS and YFSETQ. The trim removed 1 base at V and 1 base at J, leaving 3 bases unmatched. There are 15 residues in the CDR3. CDR3 in amino acids: CASSLPGQGNTEAFF. CDR3 coding DNA: TGCGCCAGCAGCTTGCCCGGACAGGGGAACACTGAAGCTTTCTTT.

V usage is TRBV29-1 and J usage is TRBJ1-1; TRBD1 is a possible D gene (5 bases). This CDR3 is built from 13 residues. The germline V gene encodes CDR1 SQVTM and CDR2 ANQGSEA. V lost 7 bases and J 3 bases, leaving 15 bases between the germline ends. The CDR3, as DNA: TGCAGCGGTGGGGGGGGAGGTGACACTGAAGCTTTCTTT. This encodes CSGGGGGDTEAFF.